The T cell receptor beta chain described here comes from a study of shared clonotypes between healthy human individuals. Naive CD8 cells lacked CD45RO and underwent positive selection for CCR7, leaving out terminally differentiated effector memory CD45RA+ cells. The study drew all its donors from Caucasian adults living in Nashville, Tennessee. Tens of thousands of T cell genomes, or 200 to 250 ng DNA, went into the sorted-subset replicate PCRs. Profiled with immunoSEQ multiplex PCR; TCRdb holds only in-frame clones, not every one. The sample gives about 2 million clones, around 96% of which show up once; 1% to 1.3% is in the top ten. Germline CDR1 reads SGHDT; CDR2 reads YYEEEE. This CDR3 spans 13 amino acids. V gave up 4 bases and J gave up 3 bases, with 11 bases separating them.

V and J are TRBV5-6 and TRBJ2-7; D remains unclear. The sequencing input was naive CD8+ T cells sorted from blood. The clonotype was recovered from a man between 18 and 35 years old in good health. The CDR3 coding sequence is TGTGCCAGCAGCGCCCCGGGTAGCTACGAGCAGTACTTC. This gives the protein CASSAPGSYEQYF.